This TCR beta chain stems from a study of Graves' ophthalmopathy and Graves' hyperthyroidism. Findings and caveats of the study: Ophthalmopathy was separated from stable hyperthyroidism by a 13-signature model with 87.88% sensitivity and around 84% specificity.

From RNA, the CDR3 regions of TCR beta chains were amplified and sequenced. HTBI-primed RT-PCR formed the first round, and a multiplex PCR formed the second. A single record per CDR3 protein comes from TCRdb applying MiXCR to the multiplex PCR reads. The profile shows approximately 700,000 distinct CDR3 sequences, roughly 40% of them singletons. Enrollment excluded any patients with other autoimmune diseases, uncontrolled infections, pregnancy or lactation. As diagnostic evidence, clinical symptoms, serum thyroxine, TRAb, thyroid ultrasound and orbital computed tomography were relied upon. Note on this clonotype: Its cognate antigen is unknown.

This TCR was recovered from an adult man with Graves' ophthalmopathy. Sequencing was carried out using peripheral blood.

The CDR3 DNA is TGTGCCAGCAGCTCACGGGACAGGGGGCGGTTTAGCAATCAGCCCCAGCATTTT. Protein sequence: CASSSRDRGRFSNQPQHF. The J gene is TRBJ1-5, the V gene TRBV7-9, with 12 bases aligning to TRBD1. The V and J ends lost 4 bases and 0 bases, in that order; junction bases with no gene match: 7. The germline V gene has CDR1 SEHNR and CDR2 FQNEAQ (reference sequence). This CDR3 is built from 18 residues.